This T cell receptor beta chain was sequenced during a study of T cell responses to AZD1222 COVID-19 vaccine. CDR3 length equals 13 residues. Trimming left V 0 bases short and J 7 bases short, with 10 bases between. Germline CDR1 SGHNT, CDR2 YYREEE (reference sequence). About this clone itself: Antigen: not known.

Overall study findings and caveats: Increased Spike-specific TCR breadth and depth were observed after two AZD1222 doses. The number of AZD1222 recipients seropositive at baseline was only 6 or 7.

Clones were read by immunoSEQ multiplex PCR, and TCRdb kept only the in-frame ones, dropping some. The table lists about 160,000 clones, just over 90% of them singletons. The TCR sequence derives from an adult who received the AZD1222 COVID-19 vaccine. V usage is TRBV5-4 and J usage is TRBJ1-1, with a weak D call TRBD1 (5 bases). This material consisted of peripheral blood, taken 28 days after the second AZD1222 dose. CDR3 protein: CASSLGGSGEAFF. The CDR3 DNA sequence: TGTGCCAGCAGCTTGGGGGGGAGTGGTGAAGCTTTCTTT.